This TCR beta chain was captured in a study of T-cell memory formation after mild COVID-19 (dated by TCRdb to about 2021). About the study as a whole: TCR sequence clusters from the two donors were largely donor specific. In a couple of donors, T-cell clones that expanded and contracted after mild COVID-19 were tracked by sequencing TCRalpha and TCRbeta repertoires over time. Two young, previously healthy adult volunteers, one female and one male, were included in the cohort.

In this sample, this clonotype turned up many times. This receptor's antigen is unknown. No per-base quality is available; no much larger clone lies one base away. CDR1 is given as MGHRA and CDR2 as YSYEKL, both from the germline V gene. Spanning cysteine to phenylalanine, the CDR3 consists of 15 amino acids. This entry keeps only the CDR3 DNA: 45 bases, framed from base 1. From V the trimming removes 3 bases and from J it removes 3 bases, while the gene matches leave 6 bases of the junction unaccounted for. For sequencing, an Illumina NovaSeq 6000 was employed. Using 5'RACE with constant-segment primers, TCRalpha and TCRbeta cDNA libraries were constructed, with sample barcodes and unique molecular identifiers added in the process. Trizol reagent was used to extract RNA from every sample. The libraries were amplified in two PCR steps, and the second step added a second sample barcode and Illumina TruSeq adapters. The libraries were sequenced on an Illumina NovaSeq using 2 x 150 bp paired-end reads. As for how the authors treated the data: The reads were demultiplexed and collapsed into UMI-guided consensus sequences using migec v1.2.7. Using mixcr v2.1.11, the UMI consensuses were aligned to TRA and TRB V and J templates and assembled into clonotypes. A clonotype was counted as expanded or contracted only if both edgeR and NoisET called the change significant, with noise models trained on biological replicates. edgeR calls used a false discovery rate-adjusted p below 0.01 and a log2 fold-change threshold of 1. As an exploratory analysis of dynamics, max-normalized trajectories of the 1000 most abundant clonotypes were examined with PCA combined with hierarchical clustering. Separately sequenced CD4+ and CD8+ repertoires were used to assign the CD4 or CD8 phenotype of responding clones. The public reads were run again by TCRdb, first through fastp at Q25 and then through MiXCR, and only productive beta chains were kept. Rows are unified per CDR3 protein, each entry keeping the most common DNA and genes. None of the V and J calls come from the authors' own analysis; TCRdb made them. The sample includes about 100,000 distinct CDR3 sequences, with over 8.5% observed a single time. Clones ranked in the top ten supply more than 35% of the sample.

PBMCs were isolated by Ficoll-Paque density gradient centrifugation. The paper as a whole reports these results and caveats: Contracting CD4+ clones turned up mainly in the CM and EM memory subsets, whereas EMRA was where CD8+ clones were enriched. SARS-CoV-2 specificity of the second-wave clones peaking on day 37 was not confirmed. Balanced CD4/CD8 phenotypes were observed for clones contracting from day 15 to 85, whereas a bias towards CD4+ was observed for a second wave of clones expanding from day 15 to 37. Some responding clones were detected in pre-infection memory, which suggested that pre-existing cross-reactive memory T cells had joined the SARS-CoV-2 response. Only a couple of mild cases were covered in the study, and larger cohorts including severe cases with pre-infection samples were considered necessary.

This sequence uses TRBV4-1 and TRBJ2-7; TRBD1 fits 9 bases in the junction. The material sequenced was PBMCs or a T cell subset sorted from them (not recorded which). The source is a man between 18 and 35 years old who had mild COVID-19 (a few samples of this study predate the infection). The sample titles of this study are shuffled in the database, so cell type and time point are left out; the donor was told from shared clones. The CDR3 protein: CASSHTSGQGYEQYF. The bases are TGCGCCAGCAGCCATACATCGGGACAGGGCTACGAGCAGTACTTC.